This TCR beta chain came from a study of blood T cell repertoires in COVID-19 (TCRdb year 2020). At the level of the whole study: The collaborator samples originated in the United States, Italy and Spain and spanned the acute and convalescent phases of COVID-19. The material from the prospective study consisted of cDNA or gDNA derived from T cells, B-cell-depleted T cells, or PBMCs. Deeply sampled blood TCRbeta repertoires from subjects exposed to, actively infected with, or recovered from COVID-19 were included in the dataset. A freely available public database, intended as a resource for researchers studying the immune response to SARS-CoV-2, is where the repertoires were released. Samples were obtained from the ongoing ImmuneRACE study (first 160 participants) and from over a thousand subjects provided by 6 global collaborators. A de-identified subject ID, COVID-19 status, age in years and sex were almost always included in the sample metadata. HLA class I and class II types, where available, came from metadata supplied by the sample provider rather than from assay-based typing. Summary of the overall study and its limitations: Clinical and demographic metadata were provided uncurated, with the amount varying by source and participant.

CDR1 and CDR2 are read off the germline V gene as SGHNT and YENEEA. The cysteine opens and the phenylalanine closes a CDR3 of 15 amino acids. Just the 45-base CDR3 DNA is kept, in frame starting at base 1. Trimming removed 2 bases from V and 5 bases from J; the gene matches leave 5 bases unexplained. In the prospective study, participants were roughly 18 to 100 years old, resided in 20 to 30 geographic areas of the United States, and were enrolled through a virtual design. In the prospective study, participants were assigned to cohorts based on the clinical history participants reported in a screening survey and a study questionnaire. Each participant in the prospective study had whole blood, serum and a nasopharyngeal or oropharyngeal swab collected by mobile phlebotomists. Additional blood draws and questionnaires over an approximately two-month period could optionally be provided by prospective study participants. Blood samples from the prospective study were shipped frozen or at room temperature prior to DNA extraction.

The immunoSEQ Assay, a bias-controlled multiplex PCR, was used to amplify TCRbeta CDR3 regions from genomic DNA. Processing in the source paper ran as follows. Nucleated cell counts per sample were estimated from amplification of reference gene primers within the assay. To quantify the absolute abundance of each unique TCRbeta CDR3 rearrangement, sequence reads were collapsed and filtered. For each sample, productive Simpson clonality was calculated as the square root of Simpson's diversity index across productive rearrangements. Here the immuneACCESS table is served through TCRdb, limited to in-frame sequences with V and J called. Missing clones are a known gap in these copies; in checked studies unresolved V genes cover under half, and the rest lacks a known reason. V, J and clone size derive from that table, while D and trimming were established from the DNA sequence. For this sample the table gives about 150,000 clones, of which 84% were detected only once. The top ten constitute around 3.7% of the sample.

With regard to this clone: Its antigen remains undetermined. The input lacks base qualities; no much larger clone sits a single base away.

The TCR originated in a woman in her forties or fifties with acute COVID-19. The sequenced sample consisted of PBMCs or T cells enriched from blood (not recorded which). This chain is built from TRBV11-3 and TRBJ2-2; 7 nucleotides in the junction match TRBD1. The nucleotide sequence is given as TGTGCCAGCAGCTTACCGGGACAGAGGACCGGGGAGCTGTTTTTT. The encoded protein is CASSLPGQRTGELFF. With the rest looked up from the reference TRBV11-3 and TRBJ2-2 genes rather than sequenced, the full variable domain is EAGVVQSPRYKIIEKKQPVAFWCNPISGHNTLYWYLQNLGQGPELLIRYENEEAVDDSQLPKDRFSAERLKGVDSTLKIQPAELGDSAVYLCASSLPGQRTGELFFGEGSRLTVL.